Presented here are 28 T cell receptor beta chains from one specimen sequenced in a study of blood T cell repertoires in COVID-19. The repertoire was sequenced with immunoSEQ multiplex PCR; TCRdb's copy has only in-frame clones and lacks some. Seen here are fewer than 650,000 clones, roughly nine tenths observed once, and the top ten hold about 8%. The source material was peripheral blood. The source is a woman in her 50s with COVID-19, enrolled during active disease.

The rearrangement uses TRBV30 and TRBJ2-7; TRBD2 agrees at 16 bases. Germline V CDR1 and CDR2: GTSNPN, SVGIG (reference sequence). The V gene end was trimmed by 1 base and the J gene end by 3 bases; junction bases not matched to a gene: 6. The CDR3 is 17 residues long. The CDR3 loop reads CAWSDPGLAGGFYEQYF. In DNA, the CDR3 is TGTGCCTGGAGTGATCCGGGACTAGCGGGGGGGTTCTACGAGCAGTACTTC.

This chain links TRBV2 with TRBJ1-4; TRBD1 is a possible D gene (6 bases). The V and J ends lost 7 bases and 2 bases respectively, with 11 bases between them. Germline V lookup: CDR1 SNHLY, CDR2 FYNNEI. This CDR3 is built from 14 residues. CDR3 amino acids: CASKWTVTNEKLFF. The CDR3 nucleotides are TGTGCCAGCAAGTGGACAGTTACTAATGAAAAACTGTTTTTT.

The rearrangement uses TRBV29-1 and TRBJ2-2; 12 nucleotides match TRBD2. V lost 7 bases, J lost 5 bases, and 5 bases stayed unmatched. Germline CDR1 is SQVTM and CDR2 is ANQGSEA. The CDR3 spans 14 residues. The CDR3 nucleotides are TGCAGCGCTGATCTAGCGGGGGGGACCGGGGAGCTGTTTTTT. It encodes CSADLAGGTGELFF.

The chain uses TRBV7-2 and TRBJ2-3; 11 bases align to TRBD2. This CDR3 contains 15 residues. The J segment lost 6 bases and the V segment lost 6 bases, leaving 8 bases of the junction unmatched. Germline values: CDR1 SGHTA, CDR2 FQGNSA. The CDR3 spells CASSPGLAAGDTQYF. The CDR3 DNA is TGTGCCAGCAGTCCGGGACTAGCGGCGGGGGATACGCAGTATTTT.

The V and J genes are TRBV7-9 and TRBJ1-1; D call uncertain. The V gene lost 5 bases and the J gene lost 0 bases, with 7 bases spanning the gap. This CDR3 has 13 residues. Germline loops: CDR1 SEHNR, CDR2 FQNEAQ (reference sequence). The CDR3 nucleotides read TGTGCCAGCAGCCCTCCCGTGAACACTGAAGCTTTCTTT. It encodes CASSPPVNTEAFF.

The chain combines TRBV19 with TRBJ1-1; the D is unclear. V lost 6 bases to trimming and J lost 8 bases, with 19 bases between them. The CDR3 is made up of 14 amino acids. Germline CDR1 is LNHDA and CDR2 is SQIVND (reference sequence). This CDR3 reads CASSLTNGVREAFF. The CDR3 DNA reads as TGTGCCAGTAGCCTAACGAACGGGGTCCGGGAAGCTTTCTTT.

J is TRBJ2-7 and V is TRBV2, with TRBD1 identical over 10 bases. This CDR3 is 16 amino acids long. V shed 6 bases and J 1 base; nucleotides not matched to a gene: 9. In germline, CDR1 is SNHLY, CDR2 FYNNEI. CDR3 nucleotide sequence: TGTGCCAGCAGATCCGGACGGACAGGGGGATCCTACGAGCAGTACTTC. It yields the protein CASRSGRTGGSYEQYF.

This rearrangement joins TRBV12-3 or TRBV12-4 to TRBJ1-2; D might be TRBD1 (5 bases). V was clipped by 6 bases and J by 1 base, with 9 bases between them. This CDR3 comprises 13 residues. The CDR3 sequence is CASRRGDNYGYTF. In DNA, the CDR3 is TGTGCCAGCAGAAGGGGCGATAACTATGGCTACACCTTC.

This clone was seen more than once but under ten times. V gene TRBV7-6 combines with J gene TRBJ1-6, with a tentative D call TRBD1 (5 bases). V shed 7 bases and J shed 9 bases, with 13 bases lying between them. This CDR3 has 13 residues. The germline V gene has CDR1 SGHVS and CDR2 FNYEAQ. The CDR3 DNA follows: TGTGCCAGCACCACGGGGGTGGGTTCACCCCTCCACTTT. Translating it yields CASTTGVGSPLHF.

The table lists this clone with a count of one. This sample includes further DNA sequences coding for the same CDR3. The CDR3 sequence: CASSLVGGGETQYF. For the CDR3, the DNA is TGCGCCAGCAGCTTGGTAGGGGGCGGGGAGACCCAGTACTTC. The rearrangement uses TRBV5-1 and TRBJ2-5, with 7 nucleotides matching TRBD1. Germline V CDR1 and CDR2: SGHRS, YFSETQ. Trimming at V came to 0 bases and at J to 5 bases, leaving 4 bases not matched to a gene. CDR3 length equals 14 residues. The whole variable domain, remainder taken from reference TRBV5-1 and TRBJ2-5, is KAGVTQTPRYLIKTRGQQVTLSCSPISGHRSVSWYQQTPGQGLQFLFEYFSETQRNKGNFPGRFSGRQFSNSRSEMNVSTLELGDSALYLCASSLVGGGETQYFGPGTRLLVL.

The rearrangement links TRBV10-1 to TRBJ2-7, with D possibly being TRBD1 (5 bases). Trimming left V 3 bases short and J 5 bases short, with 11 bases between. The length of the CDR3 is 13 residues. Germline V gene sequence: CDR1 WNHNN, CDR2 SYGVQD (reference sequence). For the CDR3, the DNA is TGCGCCAGCAGTGAATGGCAGGGCCACGAGCAGTACTTC. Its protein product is CASSEWQGHEQYF.

The CDR3 sequence: CASRPILDGELFF. DNA of the CDR3: TGTGCCAGCAGGCCAATCCTAGACGGGGAGCTGTTTTTT. This chain joins TRBV12-3 or TRBV12-4 and TRBJ2-2; D gene uncertain. CDR3 size: 13 residues. V was trimmed by 6 bases and J by 7 bases, leaving 12 bases between them.

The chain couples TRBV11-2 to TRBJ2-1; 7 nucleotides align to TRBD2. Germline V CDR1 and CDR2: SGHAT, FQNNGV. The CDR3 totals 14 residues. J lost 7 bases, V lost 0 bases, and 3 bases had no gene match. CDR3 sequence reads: CASSLDGGGNEQFF. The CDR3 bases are TGTGCCAGCAGCTTAGATGGGGGGGGTAATGAGCAGTTCTTC.

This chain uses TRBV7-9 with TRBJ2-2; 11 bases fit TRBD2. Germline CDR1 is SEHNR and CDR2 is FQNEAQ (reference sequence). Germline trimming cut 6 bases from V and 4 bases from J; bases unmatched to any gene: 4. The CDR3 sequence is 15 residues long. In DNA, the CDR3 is TGTGCCAGCAGATCTAGCGGGGGGCGCACCGGGGAGCTGTTTTTT. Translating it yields CASRSSGGRTGELFF.

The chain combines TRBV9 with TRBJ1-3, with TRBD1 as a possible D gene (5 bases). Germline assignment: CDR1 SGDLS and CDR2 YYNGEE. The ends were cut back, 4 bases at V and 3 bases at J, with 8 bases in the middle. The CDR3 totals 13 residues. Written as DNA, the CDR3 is TGTGCCAGCAGCCCCGGGGGTGGAAACACCATATATTTT. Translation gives CASSPGGGNTIYF.

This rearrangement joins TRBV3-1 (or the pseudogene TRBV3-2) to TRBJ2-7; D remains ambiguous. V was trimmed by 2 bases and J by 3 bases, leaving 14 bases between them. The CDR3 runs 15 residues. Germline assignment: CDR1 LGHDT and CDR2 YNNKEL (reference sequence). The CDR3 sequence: CASSQLNSPFYEQYF. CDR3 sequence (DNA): TGTGCCAGCAGCCAATTGAACAGTCCTTTCTACGAGCAGTACTTC.

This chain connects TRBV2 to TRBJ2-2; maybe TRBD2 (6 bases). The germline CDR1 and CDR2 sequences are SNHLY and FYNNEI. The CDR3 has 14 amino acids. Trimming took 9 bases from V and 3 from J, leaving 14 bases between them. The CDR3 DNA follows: TGTGCCAGGGGGCGGGGCGCGGACACCGGGGAGCTGTTTTTT. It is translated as CARGRGADTGELFF.

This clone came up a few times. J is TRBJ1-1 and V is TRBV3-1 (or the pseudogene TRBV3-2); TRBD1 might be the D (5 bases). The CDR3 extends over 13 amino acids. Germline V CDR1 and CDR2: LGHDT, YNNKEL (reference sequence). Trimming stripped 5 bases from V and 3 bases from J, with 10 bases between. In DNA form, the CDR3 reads TGTGCCAGCAGCTTATCGGGGGACACTGAAGCTTTCTTT. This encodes CASSLSGDTEAFF.

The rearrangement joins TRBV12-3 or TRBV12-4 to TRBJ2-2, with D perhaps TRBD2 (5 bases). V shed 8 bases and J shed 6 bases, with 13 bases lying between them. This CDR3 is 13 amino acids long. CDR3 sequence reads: CASSIGVAGELFF. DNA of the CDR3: TGTGCCAGCTCAATCGGGGTAGCCGGGGAGCTGTTTTTT.

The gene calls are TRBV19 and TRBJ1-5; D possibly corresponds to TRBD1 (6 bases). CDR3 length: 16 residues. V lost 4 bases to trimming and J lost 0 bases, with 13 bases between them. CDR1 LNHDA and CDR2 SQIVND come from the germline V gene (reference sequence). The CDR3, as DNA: TGTGCCAGTAGTACTCACAGGGTAGGTAGCAATCAGCCCCAGCATTTT. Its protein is CASSTHRVGSNQPQHF.

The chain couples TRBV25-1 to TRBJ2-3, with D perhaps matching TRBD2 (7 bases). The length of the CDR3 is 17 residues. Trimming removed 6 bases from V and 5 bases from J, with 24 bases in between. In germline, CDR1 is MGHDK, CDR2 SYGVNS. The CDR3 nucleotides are TGTGCCAGCAGCATCCCGCGCGCCGGGGGGCGAGGAGATACGCAGTATTTT. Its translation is CASSIPRAGGRGDTQYF.

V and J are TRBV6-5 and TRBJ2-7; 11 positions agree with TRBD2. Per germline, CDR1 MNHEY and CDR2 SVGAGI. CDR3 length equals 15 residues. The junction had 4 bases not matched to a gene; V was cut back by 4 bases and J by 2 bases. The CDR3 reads CASSSGTSGAYEQYF. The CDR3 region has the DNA TGTGCCAGCAGTTCCGGGACTAGCGGCGCCTACGAGCAGTACTTC.

The CDR3 region has the DNA TGTGCCTGGAGTACCTATAGACAGATCAATCAGCCCCAGCATTTT. Protein product: CAWSTYRQINQPQHF. The rearrangement joins TRBV30 to TRBJ1-5; a possible D gene is TRBD1 (5 bases). This CDR3 is built from 15 residues. V shed 2 bases and J shed 3 bases, with 14 bases lying between them. Germline CDR1 and CDR2: GTSNPN and SVGIG (reference sequence).

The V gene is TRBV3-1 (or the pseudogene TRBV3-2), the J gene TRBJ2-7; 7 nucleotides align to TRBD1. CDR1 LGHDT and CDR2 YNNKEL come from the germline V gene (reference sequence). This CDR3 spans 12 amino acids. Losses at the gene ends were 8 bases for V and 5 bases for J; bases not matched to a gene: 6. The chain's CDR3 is CASGSGQNEQYF. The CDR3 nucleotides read TGTGCCAGCGGATCGGGACAGAACGAGCAGTACTTC.

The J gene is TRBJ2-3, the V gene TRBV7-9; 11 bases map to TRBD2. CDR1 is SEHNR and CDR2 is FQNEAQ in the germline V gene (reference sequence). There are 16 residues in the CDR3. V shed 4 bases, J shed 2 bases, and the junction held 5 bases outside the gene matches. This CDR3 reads CASSSGTSGLTDTQYF. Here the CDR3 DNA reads TGTGCCAGCAGCTCCGGGACTAGCGGACTCACAGATACGCAGTATTTT.

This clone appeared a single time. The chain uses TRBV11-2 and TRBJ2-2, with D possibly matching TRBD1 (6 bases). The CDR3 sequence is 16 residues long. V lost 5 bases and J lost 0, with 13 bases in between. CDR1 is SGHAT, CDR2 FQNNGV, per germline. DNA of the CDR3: TGTGCCAGCAGCCCAAACAGGGTAACGAACACCGGGGAGCTGTTTTTT. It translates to CASSPNRVTNTGELFF.

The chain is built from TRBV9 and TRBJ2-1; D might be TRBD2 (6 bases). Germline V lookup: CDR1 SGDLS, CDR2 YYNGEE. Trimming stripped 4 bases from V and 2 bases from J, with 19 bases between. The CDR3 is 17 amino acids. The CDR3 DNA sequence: TGTGCCAGCAGCAAACAATCTCGGGGGTACACCTACAATGAGCAGTTCTTC. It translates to CASSKQSRGYTYNEQFF.

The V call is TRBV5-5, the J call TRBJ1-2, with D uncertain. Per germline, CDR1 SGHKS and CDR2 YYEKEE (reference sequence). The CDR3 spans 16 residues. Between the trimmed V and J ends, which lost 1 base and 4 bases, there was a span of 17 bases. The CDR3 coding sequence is TGTGCCAGCAGCTTGTCCCTCATCGGACTGACCTATGGCTACACCTTC. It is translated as CASSLSLIGLTYGYTF.